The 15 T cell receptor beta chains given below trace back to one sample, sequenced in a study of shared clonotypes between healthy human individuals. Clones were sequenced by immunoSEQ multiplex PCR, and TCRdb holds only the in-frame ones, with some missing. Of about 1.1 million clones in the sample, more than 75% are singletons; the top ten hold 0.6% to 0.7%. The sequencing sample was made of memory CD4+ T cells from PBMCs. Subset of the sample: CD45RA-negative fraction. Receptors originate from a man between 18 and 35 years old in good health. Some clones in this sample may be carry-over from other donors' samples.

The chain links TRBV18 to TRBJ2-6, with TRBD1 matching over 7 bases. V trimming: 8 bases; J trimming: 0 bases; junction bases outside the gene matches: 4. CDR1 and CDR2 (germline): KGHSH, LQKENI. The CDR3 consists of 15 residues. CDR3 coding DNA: TGTGCCAGCGCGGACAGGCGCTCTGGGGCCAACGTCCTGACTTTC. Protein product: CASADRRSGANVLTF.

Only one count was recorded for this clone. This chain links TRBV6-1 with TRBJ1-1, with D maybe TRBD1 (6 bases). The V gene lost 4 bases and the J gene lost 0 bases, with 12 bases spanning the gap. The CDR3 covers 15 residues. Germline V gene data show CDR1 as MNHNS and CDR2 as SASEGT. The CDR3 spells CASSVDSPMNTEAFF. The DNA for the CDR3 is TGTGCCAGCAGTGTGGACAGCCCTATGAACACTGAAGCTTTCTTT.

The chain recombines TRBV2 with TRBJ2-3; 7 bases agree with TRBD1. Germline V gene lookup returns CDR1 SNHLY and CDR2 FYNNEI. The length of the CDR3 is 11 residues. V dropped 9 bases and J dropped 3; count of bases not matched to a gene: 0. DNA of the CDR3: TGTGCCAGACAGGGGACAGATACGCAGTATTTT. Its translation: CARQGTDTQYF.

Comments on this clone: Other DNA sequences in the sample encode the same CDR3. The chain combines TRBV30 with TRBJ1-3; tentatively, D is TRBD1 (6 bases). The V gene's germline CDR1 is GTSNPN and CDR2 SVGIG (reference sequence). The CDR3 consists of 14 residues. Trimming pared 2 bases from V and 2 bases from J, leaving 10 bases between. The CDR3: CAWSLGTTGNTIYF. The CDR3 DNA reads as TGTGCCTGGAGTTTGGGGACAACTGGAAACACCATATATTTT.

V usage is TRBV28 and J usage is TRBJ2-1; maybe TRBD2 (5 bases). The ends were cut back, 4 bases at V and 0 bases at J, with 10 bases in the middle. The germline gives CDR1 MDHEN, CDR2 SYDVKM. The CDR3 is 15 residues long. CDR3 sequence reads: CASSSLGSSYNEQFF. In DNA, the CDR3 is TGTGCCAGCAGTTCCCTAGGGAGCTCCTACAATGAGCAGTTCTTC.

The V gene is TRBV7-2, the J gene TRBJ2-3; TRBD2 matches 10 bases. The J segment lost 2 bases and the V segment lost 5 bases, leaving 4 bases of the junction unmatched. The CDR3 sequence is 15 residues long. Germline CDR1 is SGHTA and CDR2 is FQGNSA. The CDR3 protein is CASSVLAGATDTQYF. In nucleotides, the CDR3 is TGTGCCAGCAGCGTCCTAGCGGGGGCCACAGATACGCAGTATTTT.

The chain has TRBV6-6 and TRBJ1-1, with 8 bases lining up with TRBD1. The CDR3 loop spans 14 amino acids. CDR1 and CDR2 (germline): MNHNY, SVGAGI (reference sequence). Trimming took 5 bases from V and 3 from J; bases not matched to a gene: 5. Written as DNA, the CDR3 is TGTGCCAGCAGTAGACAGGGGAAGGACACTGAAGCTTTCTTT. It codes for CASSRQGKDTEAFF.

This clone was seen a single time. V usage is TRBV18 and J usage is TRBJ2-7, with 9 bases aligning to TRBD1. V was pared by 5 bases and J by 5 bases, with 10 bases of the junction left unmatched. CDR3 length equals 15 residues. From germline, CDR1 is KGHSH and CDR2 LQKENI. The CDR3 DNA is TGTGCCAGCTCAGCGGACAGGGGATCTGGACACGAGCAGTACTTC. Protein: CASSADRGSGHEQYF.

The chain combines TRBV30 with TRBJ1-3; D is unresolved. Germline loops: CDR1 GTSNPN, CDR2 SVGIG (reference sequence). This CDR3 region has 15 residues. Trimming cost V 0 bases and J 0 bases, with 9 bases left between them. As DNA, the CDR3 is TGTGCCTGGAGTGTACGTGGGAACTCTGGAAACACCATATATTTT. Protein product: CAWSVRGNSGNTIYF.

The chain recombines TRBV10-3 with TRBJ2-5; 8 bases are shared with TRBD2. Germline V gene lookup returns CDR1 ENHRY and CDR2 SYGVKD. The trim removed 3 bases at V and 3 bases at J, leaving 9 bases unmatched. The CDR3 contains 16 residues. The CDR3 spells CAISDGTREGEETQYF. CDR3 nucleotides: TGTGCCATCAGTGATGGGACTAGGGAGGGCGAAGAGACCCAGTACTTC.

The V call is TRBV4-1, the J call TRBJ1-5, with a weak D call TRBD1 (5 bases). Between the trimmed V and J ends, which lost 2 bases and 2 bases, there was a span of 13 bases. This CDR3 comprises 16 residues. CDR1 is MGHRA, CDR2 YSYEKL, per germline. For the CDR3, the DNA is TGCGCCAGCAGCCAAATCCGGGTAGGGGGCAATCAGCCCCAGCATTTT. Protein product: CASSQIRVGGNQPQHF.

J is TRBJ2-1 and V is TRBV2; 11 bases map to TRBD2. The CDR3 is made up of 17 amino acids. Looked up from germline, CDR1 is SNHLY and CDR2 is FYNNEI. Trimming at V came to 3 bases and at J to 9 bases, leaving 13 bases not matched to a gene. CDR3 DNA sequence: TGTGCCAGCAGTGATAAACGACTAATAGCGGGAGGGGGTGAGCAGTTCTTC. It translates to CASSDKRLIAGGGEQFF.

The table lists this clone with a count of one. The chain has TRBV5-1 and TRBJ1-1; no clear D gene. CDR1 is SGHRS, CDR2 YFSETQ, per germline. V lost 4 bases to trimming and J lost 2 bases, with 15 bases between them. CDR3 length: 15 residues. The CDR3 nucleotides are TGCGCCAGCAGCACTGCAGCGGCCATTAACACTGAAGCTTTCTTT. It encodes CASSTAAAINTEAFF.

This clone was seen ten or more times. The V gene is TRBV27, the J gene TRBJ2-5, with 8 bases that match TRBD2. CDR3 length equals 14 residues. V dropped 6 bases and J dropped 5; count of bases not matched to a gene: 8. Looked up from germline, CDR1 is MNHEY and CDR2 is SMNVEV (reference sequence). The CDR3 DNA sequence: TGTGCCAGCAGGCCTAGCGGGCGTAGGGAGACCCAGTACTTC. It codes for CASRPSGRRETQYF.

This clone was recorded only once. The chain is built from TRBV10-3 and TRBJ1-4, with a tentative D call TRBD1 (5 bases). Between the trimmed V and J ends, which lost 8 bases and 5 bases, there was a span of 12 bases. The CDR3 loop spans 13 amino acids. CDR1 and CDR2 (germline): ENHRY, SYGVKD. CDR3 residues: CAIRGVENEKLFF. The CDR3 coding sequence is TGTGCCATCCGGGGGGTTGAAAATGAAAAACTGTTTTTT.